One T cell receptor beta chain is described in this entry. Its specificity is unknown. At one end, the junction sequence differs from germline, possibly due to a read error. Bulk tissue was left unsorted, and RNA and DNA were co-extracted from roughly 20-30 mg of it. Donors underwent surgery for histopathologically diagnosed primary liver carcinoma. These data are taken from a study of tumor-infiltrating lymphocytes in primary liver carcinoma. Points from the study as a whole: The study found tumor-adjacent and tumor-blood pairs overlapped less than tumor region pairs.

The germline CDR1 and CDR2 sequences are SQVTM and ANQGSEA. The CDR3 loop spans 13 amino acids. From around 500 ng of total RNA, TCR beta-specific cDNA was reverse-transcribed using a constant-region primer. A slightly modified ARM-PCR protocol with three nested multiplex PCR rounds produced these TCR beta libraries. Use of TRBV1-TRBV30 forward primers with a C-beta reverse primer characterized the first two PCR rounds, which lasted around 10 cycles each. TCRdb fed the multiplex PCR reads into MiXCR, producing one record per CDR3 protein. This table holds about 21,000 distinct CDR3 sequences, approximately 70% found once.

This receptor was obtained from a man aged 35 to 55 with primary liver carcinoma and hepatitis B virus infection. The chain uses TRBV29-1 and TRBJ2-5; D gene unclear. The material sequenced was liver tumor tissue from sampling region 1. Documented subset: tumor region T1, superior pole. The CDR3 nucleotides read TGCAGCGGACTTACCCAGGTGATGGAGACCCAGCACTTC. Its translation is CSGLTQVMETQHF.